This entry lists 23 T cell receptor beta chains sequenced from one sample in a study of control samples from healthy donors and cancer patients. Sequenced by immunoSEQ multiplex PCR; TCRdb stores in-frame clones only, minus some. The data hold 130,000 to 150,000 clones, with over 90% observed a single time. The source material was PBMCs. The source of these receptors is a man between 60 and 70 years old with colorectal cancer.

The chain joins TRBV4-3 to TRBJ2-7; D is unclear. The CDR3 consists of 15 residues. CDR1 and CDR2 (germline): LGHNA, YSLEER. V lost 0 bases and J lost 4, with 13 bases in between. This CDR3 reads CASSQDPGLVYEQYF. CDR3 bases: TGCGCCAGCAGCCAAGATCCGGGTTTGGTATACGAGCAGTACTTC.

The rearrangement joins TRBV27 to TRBJ1-2, with TRBD1 as a possible D gene (5 bases). CDR3 length equals 14 residues. CDR1 MNHEY and CDR2 SMNVEV come from the germline V gene (reference sequence). The V gene lost 3 bases and the J gene lost 4 bases, with 12 bases spanning the gap. The CDR3 DNA sequence: TGTGCCAGCAGTTTGCAGGGCGACATCTATGGCTACACCTTC. Encoded protein: CASSLQGDIYGYTF.

The chain uses TRBV27 and TRBJ2-3, with 8 bases lining up with TRBD2. The ends lost 10 bases at V and 3 bases at J; junction bases unmatched: 3. CDR1 is MNHEY and CDR2 is SMNVEV in the germline V gene (reference sequence). The CDR3 consists of 12 residues. DNA for the CDR3: TGTGCCACGGGGGGGCAAACAGATACGCAGTATTTT. Amino acids: CATGGQTDTQYF.

V gene TRBV21-1 combines with J gene TRBJ1-2. TRBV21-1 is marked as a pseudogene. There are 15 residues in the CDR3. CDR3 residues: CASSHARTDPFGYTF. CDR3 nucleotide sequence: TGTGCCAGCAGCCACGCACGGACGGATCCTTTTGGCTACACCTTC.

The V and J genes are TRBV6-5 and TRBJ1-2, with 7 bases that match TRBD1. J was trimmed by 0 bases and V by 0 bases; bases with no gene match: 1. The germline gives CDR1 MNHEY, CDR2 SVGAGI. CDR3 length: 15 amino acids. CDR3 protein: CASSYSTGTNYGYTF. The CDR3 nucleotides are TGTGCCAGCAGTTACTCGACAGGGACTAACTATGGCTACACCTTC.

For this clone: Relative to the germline gene, one junction end is altered; a read error may explain this. V usage is TRBV2 and J usage is TRBJ1-3; the D is unclear. The CDR3 extends over 15 amino acids. From germline, CDR1 is SNHLY and CDR2 FYNNEI. The CDR3 DNA reads TGTGCCAGCAGTTCTCAAGGACGGTCTGGAAACATCATATATTTT. It encodes CASSSQGRSGNIIYF.

The chain links TRBV29-1 to TRBJ1-5; maybe TRBD1 (6 bases). V lost 7 bases and J lost 4, with 11 bases in between. The germline CDR1 and CDR2 sequences are SQVTM and ANQGSEA. CDR3 size: 12 residues. CDR3 in amino acids: CSAGAANQPQHF. In DNA, the CDR3 is TGCAGCGCGGGGGCAGCTAATCAGCCCCAGCATTTT.

This rearrangement joins TRBV5-4 to TRBJ2-7; D is ambiguous. This CDR3 region has 14 residues. V was shortened by 1 base and J by 3 bases, with 11 bases between the two germline ends. CDR1 is SGHNT and CDR2 is YYREEE in the germline V gene (reference sequence). The CDR3 reads CASSLRGFGYEQYF. CDR3 coding DNA: TGTGCCAGCAGCTTGCGTGGGTTCGGCTACGAGCAGTACTTC.

V usage is TRBV7-2 and J usage is TRBJ1-3; 10 positions agree with TRBD1. The germline V gene encodes CDR1 SGHTA and CDR2 FQGNSA. Losses at the gene ends were 1 base for V and 7 bases for J; bases not matched to a gene: 4. The CDR3 extends over 15 amino acids. Here the CDR3 DNA reads TGTGCCAGCAGCTTAGGGCCGACAGGGGGCAACACCATATATTTT. The encoded protein is CASSLGPTGGNTIYF.

In this sample, this clone turned up once. One junction end disagrees with the germline gene, perhaps due to a read error. In DNA, the CDR3 is TGTGCCAGCAGCGCCGACTGGAACACTGAAACTTTCTTT. This sequence encodes CASSADWNTETFF. This sequence joins TRBV7-2 and TRBJ1-1, with D unresolved. The germline gives CDR1 SGHTA, CDR2 FQGNSA. The CDR3 is 13 amino acids.

The chain has TRBV4-1 and TRBJ1-2; D uncertain. The CDR3 sequence is 14 residues long. V lost 0 bases to trimming and J lost 2 bases, with 7 bases between them. CDR1 is MGHRA and CDR2 is YSYEKL in the germline V gene. The CDR3 here is CASSQEGLNYGYTF. The CDR3 bases are TGCGCCAGCAGCCAAGAAGGACTAAACTATGGCTACACCTTC.

The chain recombines TRBV19 with TRBJ1-1; TRBD1 matches at 8 bases. The germline gives CDR1 LNHDA, CDR2 SQIVND (reference sequence). The CDR3 extends over 15 amino acids. Trimming cost V 9 bases and J 5 bases; bases outside gene matches: 14. CDR3 region: CASNSGGAGKTEAFF. Written as DNA, the CDR3 is TGTGCCAGCAATTCAGGGGGCGCTGGAAAAACTGAAGCTTTCTTT.

The V gene is TRBV5-1, the J gene TRBJ1-1; the D is unclear. The CDR3 runs 15 residues. V lost 0 bases to trimming and J lost 1 base, with 10 bases between them. The germline V gene encodes CDR1 SGHRS and CDR2 YFSETQ. The CDR3 coding sequence is TGCGCCAGCAGCTTGGCCCTGGGAGCGAACACTGAAGCTTTCTTT. This codes for CASSLALGANTEAFF.

This rearrangement joins TRBV6-5 to TRBJ1-2, with D tentatively TRBD1 (5 bases). Germline CDR1 and CDR2: MNHEY and SVGAGI. Deletions cut 7 bases from V and 5 bases from J, with 14 bases between. The CDR3 spans 13 residues. CDR3 sequence: CASNPRGGYGYTF. CDR3 bases: TGTGCCAGCAACCCTCGCGGGGGGTATGGCTACACCTTC.

The chain carries TRBV11-2 and TRBJ1-2; no reliable D call. Trimming took off 3 bases at V and 4 bases at J, with 15 bases between the two ends. CDR1 and CDR2 (germline): SGHAT, FQNNGV. The CDR3 length is 15 residues. CDR3 DNA sequence: TGTGCCAGCAGCTTTGGTTACGAGGAGGTCTATGGCTACACCTTC. Translated, it gives CASSFGYEEVYGYTF.

The V call is TRBV5-4, the J call TRBJ2-2, with 10 bases that match TRBD1. CDR1 and CDR2 (germline): SGHNT, YYREEE (reference sequence). The CDR3 length is 15 residues. V was clipped by 4 bases and J by 4 bases; unmatched bases: 4. CDR3 DNA sequence: TGTGCCAGCAGCGCTAGGACAGGGGGCACCGGGGAGCTGTTTTTT. Translated: CASSARTGGTGELFF. Full variable domain (remainder filled in from reference TRBV5-4 and TRBJ2-2): ETGVTQSPTHLIKTRGQQVTLRCSSQSGHNTVSWYQQALGQGPQFIFQYYREEENGRGNFPPRFSGLQFPNYSSELNVNALELDDSALYLCASSARTGGTGELFFGEGSRLTVL.

This clone showed up just once. J is TRBJ1-5 and V is TRBV6-1; 12 bases fit TRBD1. This CDR3 is 17 amino acids long. CDR1 and CDR2 from the germline V gene are MNHNS and SASEGT. V gave up 4 bases and J gave up 4 bases; unmatched junction bases: 8. CDR3 protein: CASSGWGQGASNQPQHF. The CDR3 DNA sequence: TGTGCCAGCAGTGGGTGGGGACAGGGGGCTAGTAATCAGCCCCAGCATTTT.

The rearrangement uses TRBV14 and TRBJ2-7, with 8 positions matching TRBD2. CDR3 size: 15 residues. V was pared by 4 bases and J by 3 bases, with 8 bases of the junction left unmatched. Germline CDR1 is SGHDN and CDR2 is FVKESK. The CDR3, as DNA: TGTGCCAGCAGCCGCTCGCGGGGGGTTTTCTACGAGCAGTACTTC. It yields the protein CASSRSRGVFYEQYF. Variable domain in full (rest from reference TRBV14 and TRBJ2-7): EAGVTQFPSHSVIEKGQTVTLRCDPISGHDNLYWYRRVMGKEIKFLLHFVKESKQDESGMPNNRFLAERTGGTYSTLKVQPAELEDSGVYFCASSRSRGVFYEQYFGPGTRLTVT.

The chain employs TRBV5-4 and TRBJ2-3, with D hard to call. Germline loops: CDR1 SGHNT, CDR2 YYREEE (reference sequence). Trimming took 3 bases from V and 1 from J, leaving 12 bases between them. CDR3 length equals 15 residues. The CDR3 sequence is CASSSTWSGTDTQYF. CDR3 coding DNA: TGTGCCAGCAGCTCCACCTGGTCCGGCACAGATACGCAGTATTTT.

The chain employs TRBV27 and TRBJ2-1; 9 bases line up with TRBD1. CDR1 is MNHEY and CDR2 is SMNVEV in the germline V gene (reference sequence). The V and J ends lost 2 bases and 6 bases, in that order; junction bases with no gene match: 11. The CDR3 has 17 amino acids. The CDR3 reads CASSLRGVDRGVNEQFF. The DNA of the CDR3 is TGTGCCAGCAGTTTAAGAGGGGTGGACAGGGGCGTCAATGAGCAGTTCTTC.

The chain carries TRBV7-8 and TRBJ1-5; D ambiguous. CDR1 is SGHVS and CDR2 is FQNEAQ in the germline V gene. The germline V and J ends were trimmed by 5 bases and 0 bases, with 8 bases remaining between them. The CDR3 length is 14 residues. Here the CDR3 reads CASSPQSSNQPQHF. DNA of the CDR3: TGTGCCAGCAGCCCCCAGAGTAGCAATCAGCCCCAGCATTTT.

Notes on this clone: The sample has other DNA sequences that encode this CDR3 too. V gene TRBV5-1 combines with J gene TRBJ2-5; 10 bases agree with TRBD2. Losses at the gene ends were 1 base for V and 5 bases for J; bases not matched to a gene: 2. This CDR3 has 14 residues. The germline V gene has CDR1 SGHRS and CDR2 YFSETQ. The CDR3 loop is CASSLTSGVETQYF. For the CDR3, the DNA is TGCGCCAGCAGCTTGACTAGCGGGGTGGAGACCCAGTACTTC.

This clone is a singleton in its sample. The V and J genes are TRBV29-1 and TRBJ1-1, with D hard to call. The CDR3 length is 17 residues. From germline, CDR1 is SQVTM and CDR2 ANQGSEA. With 0 bases removed from V and 1 base from J, the gap between germline ends came to 18 bases. The CDR3 DNA sequence: TGCAGCGTTGAAGACCTTTGGGGTGGGGAGAAGAACACTGAAGCTTTCTTT. The encoded protein is CSVEDLWGGEKNTEAFF.